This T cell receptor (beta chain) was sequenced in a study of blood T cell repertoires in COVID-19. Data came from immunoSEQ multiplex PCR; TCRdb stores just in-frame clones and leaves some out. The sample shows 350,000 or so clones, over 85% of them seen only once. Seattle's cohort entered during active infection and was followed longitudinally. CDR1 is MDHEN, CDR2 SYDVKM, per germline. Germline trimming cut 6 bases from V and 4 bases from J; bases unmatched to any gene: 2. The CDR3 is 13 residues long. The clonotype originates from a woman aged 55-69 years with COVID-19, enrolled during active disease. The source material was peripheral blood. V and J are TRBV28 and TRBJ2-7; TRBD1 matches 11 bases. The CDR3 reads CASRGQGAYEQYF. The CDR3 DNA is TGTGCCAGCAGAGGACAGGGGGCGTACGAGCAGTACTTC.